This T cell receptor (beta chain) was observed in a study of control samples from healthy donors and cancer patients. CDR1 and CDR2 (germline): LGHDT, YNNKEL (reference sequence). Trimming cost V 4 bases and J 4 bases, with 14 bases left between them. The CDR3 contains 14 residues. Some clones are missing from TCRdb's copy, which holds only in-frame ones; the method was immunoSEQ multiplex PCR. Here the sample spans around 180,000 clones, approximately 94% being singletons. Sequenced material: blood. This sequence was found in a woman aged 18-30 years in good health. This chain connects TRBV3-1 (or the pseudogene TRBV3-2) to TRBJ2-7; D possibly corresponds to TRBD1 (5 bases). CDR3 residues: CASSLGQGFYEQYF. The CDR3 DNA reads as TGTGCCAGCAGCCTTGGGCAGGGTTTTTACGAGCAGTACTTC.